A selection of T cell receptor beta chains follows, all from one sample in a study of blood T cells in healthy people across ages. One entry per CDR3 protein, called by TCRdb with MiXCR from the 5' RACE reads. The table includes just over 800,000 distinct CDR3 sequences, less than 80% detected once. Material: blood. The receptors stem from a man aged 25-45 years in good health. Each CDR3 is given with its conserved first and last residue. A D gene is named only where the DNA matches it firmly. Clone size is given for some rows only: seen once, a few or many times, or a class if the clone is expanded.

d_gene,j_gene,abundance,v_gene,CDR3aa,CDR3nt
-,TRBJ1-1,few,TRBV12-3/TRBV12-4,CASSLKAANTEAFF,TGTGCCAGCAGTTTAAAGGCAGCGAACACTGAAGCTTTCTTT
TRBD1,TRBJ1-4,-,TRBV2,CASRGTAATNEKLFF,TGTGCCAGCAGGGGGACAGCCGCAACTAATGAAAAACTGTTTTTT
TRBD1,TRBJ1-1,-,TRBV5-1,CASSLGTGNFGTEAFF,TGCGCCAGCAGCTTGGGGACAGGGAATTTCGGCACTGAAGCTTTCTTT
-,TRBJ1-5,-,TRBV20-1,CSALEMSNQPQHF,TGCAGTGCCCTTGAGATGAGCAATCAGCCCCAGCATTTT
-,TRBJ1-1,-,TRBV7-9,CASSSQLRPNTEAFF,TGTGCCAGCAGCAGCCAGTTAAGACCGAACACTGAAGCTTTCTTT
-,TRBJ2-5,-,TRBV25-1,CASSDRQETQYF,TGTGCCAGCAGTGACAGGCAAGAGACCCAGTACTTC
-,TRBJ1-2,few,TRBV6-5,CATAIERRSFYGYTF,TGTGCCACCGCAATCGAGCGTCGGAGTTTTTATGGCTACACCTTC
-,TRBJ1-6,once,TRBV5-5,CASSSIQRSPLHF,TGTGCCAGCAGCTCGATACAGAGATCACCCCTCCACTTT
-,TRBJ2-3,-,TRBV20-1,CSAGFFSSTDTQYF,TGCAGTGCCGGATTTTTTTCTAGCACAGATACGCAGTATTTT
-,TRBJ2-7,few,TRBV18,CASSPRGDAYEQYF,TGTGCCAGCTCACCAAGGGGCGATGCCTACGAGCAGTACTTC
-,TRBJ2-7,-,TRBV20-1,CSVALLENEQYF,TGCAGTGTCGCCCTTTTGGAGAACGAGCAGTACTTC
-,TRBJ2-3,-,TRBV3-1,CASSQRRSPNTDTQYF,TGTGCCAGCAGCCAAAGGAGGTCACCGAACACAGATACGCAGTATTTT
-,TRBJ2-2,few,TRBV4-3,CASSPGQTNTGELFF,TGCGCCAGCAGCCCCGGGCAGACGAACACCGGGGAGCTGTTTTTT
TRBD1,TRBJ1-4,-,TRBV28,CASSDPGQGTNEKLFF,TGTGCCAGCAGTGACCCGGGACAGGGAACTAATGAAAAACTGTTTTTT
TRBD2,TRBJ2-1,-,TRBV7-2,CASSVGPLAGRHNEQFF,TGTGCCAGCAGCGTAGGCCCTCTAGCGGGGCGACACAATGAGCAGTTCTTC